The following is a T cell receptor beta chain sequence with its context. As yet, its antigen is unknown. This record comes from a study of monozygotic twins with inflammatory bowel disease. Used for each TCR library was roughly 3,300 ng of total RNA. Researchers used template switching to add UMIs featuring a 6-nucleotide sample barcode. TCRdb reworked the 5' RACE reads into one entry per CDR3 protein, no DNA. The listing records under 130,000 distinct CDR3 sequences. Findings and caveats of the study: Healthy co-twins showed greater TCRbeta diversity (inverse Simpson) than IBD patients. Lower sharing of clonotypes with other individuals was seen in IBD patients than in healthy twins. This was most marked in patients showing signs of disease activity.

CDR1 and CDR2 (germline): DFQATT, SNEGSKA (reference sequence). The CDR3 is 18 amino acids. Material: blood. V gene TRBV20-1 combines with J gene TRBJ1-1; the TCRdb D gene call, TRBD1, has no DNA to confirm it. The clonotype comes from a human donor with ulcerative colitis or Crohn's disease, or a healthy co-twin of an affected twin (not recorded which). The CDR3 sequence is CSARPHGWAGGMNTEAFF.